This T cell receptor (beta chain) was sequenced in a study of cytomegalovirus exposure and HLA in healthy donors (dated by TCRdb to about 2017). Notes on the research overall: In an earlier analysis of about 560 of the donors, 250 to 350 Gb of sequence data and 117 million unique TCR beta sequences from about 190 million T cells were reported. The study aimed to test whether cataloging public T cell receptors could reveal signatures of past pathogen exposure. Four or five DR-DQ haplotypes were handled as single units for association and clustering, since linkage in the cohort was strong. Every repertoire in the discovery cohort had been generated on one and the same sequencing platform. In an earlier analysis of around 540 of the donors, high-throughput TCR beta sequencing was used to judge whether each TCR beta V gene segment behaved as functional or pseudogenic. The genetic ancestry cluster associated with self-reported Caucasian donors included over 80% of the approximately 400 genotyped donors. In a later genetic analysis, genome-wide SNP genotypes for about 60% of the 666 donors were used, and that subset was treated as a discovery cohort. Donor age, sex, ethnicity and CMV serostatus were compiled together with the repertoire data. Among 300 to 500 genotyped donors of the cohort, an average of about 240,000 unique TCR beta nucleotide sequences was sequenced per donor, of which approximately 19% were non-productive. The T cell repertoires of several hundred subjects were profiled by immunosequencing and related to cytomegalovirus serostatus. Class I and class II HLA loci were covered by the typing at four-digit resolution. A later analysis re-examined previously published TCR beta repertoires from more than 600 donors and added high-resolution HLA genotyping to investigate patterns of TCR occurrence. The number of donors typed differed by locus, with about 629-640 for A, B, C, DRB1 and DQB1, roughly 550 for DQA1, 600 to 610 for DPA1, and approximately 470 for DPB1. Along with the roughly 670-subject first cohort, a separate validation cohort of approximately 110 different subjects was used. An early release covering roughly 600 HLA-typed donors comprised approximately 300 gigabases of sequencing data and tens of millions of unique TCR sequences. Rather than drawing on any new phenotypic data, the later analysis identified candidate immune exposures from TCR beta sequences and the way those sequences occurred across donors. High-throughput TCR immunosequencing, statistical association of individual TCRs with disease status, and machine learning were combined to predict cytomegalovirus infection status. What the research found in general, with its limitations: In both the original and validation cohorts, the classifier was reported to diagnose cytomegalovirus status with high specificity and sensitivity. Three of the identified cytomegalovirus-associated TCR beta chains were confirmed in vitro to be specific for cytomegalovirus antigens. In an earlier analysis of about 540 of the donors, most TCR beta V segments were observed in productive rearrangements about 87% or about 30% of the time, broadly matching IMGT annotations. In the study, approximately 160 TCR beta chains were listed as associated with cytomegalovirus. Sequencing depth was assumed to be roughly uniform across donors in the presence/absence analyses, though that assumption may not hold. A further reported finding was that TCR beta sequences accurately predicted the HLA-A and HLA-B alleles for most subjects in the first cohort. Because counts were too low, under 20 rarely observed V segments, including chromosome 9 orphons, were left out of the earlier analysis of about 500 of the donors. Immune exposure information for the cohort was limited to CMV serostatus. In a later analysis, several top co-occurrence clusters were reported to appear linked to parvovirus B19, influenza, CMV and Epstein-Barr virus. Compared with equally common non-associated chains, HLA-associated TCR beta chains in a later analysis were more clonally expanded and had lower generation probabilities. In a later analysis, some 17,000 TCR beta sequences were associated with specific HLA alleles at a false discovery rate of 0.05. Because the 87-base-pair reads could not distinguish some IMGT-functional V segments, including TRBV6-2 and TRBV6-3, those segments were excluded. Across donors, most TCR sequences were observed very rarely, whereas some public TCRs were present in many individuals. A later analysis found that most CMV-associated TCR beta chains appeared HLA-restricted, with HLA associations seemingly driven largely by CMV exposure. In a later genetic analysis, a missense DCLRE1C variant was associated with V-gene and J-gene trimming of TCR beta chains, and the association was replicated in an independent cohort. The cohort was sequenced for TCR beta chains only, and without alpha or paired-chain data the features that could be detected were limited. In a later analysis, TCR association rates were found to vary across HLA loci, with the most associated TCRs seen for DRB1 alleles and the fewest for HLA-C alleles. In a later genetic analysis, fewer N-insertions in productive TCRs were reported among donors in an Asian-associated ancestry cluster than the roughly 700-donor mean. When HLA alleles, especially DR and DQ, strongly co-occurred, TCR associations were difficult to assign to individual alleles. Because some donors lacked HLA typing at each locus, the association tests relied only on the typed subset. It was suggested by the authors that the approach could potentially be generalized to other disease states and immunological phenotypes. Correlated functional status among segregating V segments might be attributable to linkage disequilibrium, but an unknown experimental factor could not be ruled out. A cluster of highly shared sequence variants was judged likely to represent a technical artifact of the sequencing pipeline.

Regarding this clone: Its antigen target is currently unknown. The input lacks base qualities; no much larger clone sits a single base away.

Receptor libraries were prepared by the immunoSEQ multiplex PCR assay. A mixture of 60 forward primers for TCR Vbeta segments and 13 reverse primers for TCR Jbeta segments was used in the multiplex PCR. A multiplex PCR assay on genomic DNA amplified the CDR3 region of rearranged TCR beta genes. The amplified TCR beta libraries were sequenced on the Illumina HiSeq System as 87-base-pair reads. The published analysis was carried out like this. In a later analysis, roughly 80 million unique TCR beta chains were counted across the roughly 670 repertoires, and roughly 11 million of these chains were shared by at least two donors. To remove PCR and sequencing errors, raw reads were error-corrected and collapsed into unique sequences using a nearest-neighbor algorithm that merged closely related sequences. To assign V, D and J gene segments, CDR3 sequences were aligned to IMGT reference sequences. For a sequence to be retained, a match of at least six nucleotides to both a V gene segment and a J gene segment was required. Rearrangements were called productive when the CDR3 lacked stop codons and stayed in frame with V and J; all others were non-productive. Following IMGT convention, CDR3 was defined as the stretch from the second conserved V-encoded cysteine to the conserved J-encoded phenylalanine. In an earlier analysis of approximately 590 of the donors, sequences lacking an unambiguous match to a single V gene segment were excluded. An earlier analysis of 587 of the donors called V segments functional above 56.7% productive rearrangements and segregating when the between-donor standard deviation exceeded 5%. A statistical classification framework was built to diagnose cytomegalovirus status from the catalog of TCR beta chain sequences. In a later analysis, TCR nucleotide sequences were compared against IMGT/GENE-DB human TR gene sequences so that V and J genes could be assigned. The TCRdist pipeline was used in a later analysis to assign CDR3 sequences and most-parsimonious VDJ recombination scenarios. In a later analysis, each TCR beta chain was defined by its CDR3 amino acid sequence together with its V-gene family, and reads without a unique V-gene family were excluded. To address suspected cross-contamination and a sequencing artifact, a later analysis removed 592 highly shared, low-generation-probability nucleotide sequences. For each public chain, a later analysis derived a clonal expansion index from normalized ranks of inferred template counts within each repertoire. Generation probabilities in a later analysis came from a VDJ recombination model fitted to out-of-frame rearrangements, and those results were checked against IGoR. In a later analysis, hypergeometric tests were used to score TCR-TCR, TCR-HLA and TCR-CMV co-occurrence, with a repertoire-size bias correction applied to TCR pairs. A later analysis estimated false discovery rates by permuting HLA or CMV assignments 20 times. A later analysis grouped co-occurring TCRs with DBSCAN, adding TCRdist sequence similarity when clustering within HLA-allele-positive subsets. Co-occurrence clustering excluded repertoires with fewer than 30,000 or more than 120,000 public chains, plus five with anomalous nucleotide sharing. Here the immuneACCESS table is served through TCRdb, limited to in-frame sequences with V and J called. Missing clones are a known gap in these copies; in checked studies unresolved V genes cover under half, and the rest lacks a known reason. The V and J calls and clone size come from that table; D and trimming were worked out from the DNA. The sample table contains under 150,000 clones; only one count was recorded for 70% to 85% of them. The ten top clones hold around 2.3% of the sample.

The germline V gene gives CDR1 as LGHNA and CDR2 as YNFKEQ. The CDR3 goes from the cysteine to the phenylalanine over 14 residues. Left in the record is the CDR3 DNA by itself, 42 bases read in frame from the first base. V and J are truncated by 5 bases and 4 bases respectively, leaving an intervening sequence of 12 bases. The cohort consisted of some 670 healthy bone marrow donors. All cohort members were sampled while nominally healthy, although unrecorded immune exposures were likely present. The donor was CMV seronegative and was included in the group of about 400 seronegative cohort members. A peripheral blood sample was provided by each donor, and peripheral blood mononuclear cells were used for TCR beta sequencing. The Qiagen DNeasy Blood Extraction Kit was used to extract genomic DNA from the blood cell samples.

The sample consisted of PBMCs. In this chain, TRBV4-2 is recombined with TRBJ1-3; D gene: possibly TRBD1, on 6 matching bases. The clonotype originates from a woman between 18 and 30 years old in good health and CMV-seronegative. The CDR3 region reads CASSGGALGNTIYF. The base sequence is TGTGCCAGCAGCGGGGGGGCGCTGGGAAACACCATATATTTT.